This TCR beta chain is drawn from a study of T cell repertoires in cytomegalovirus infection. About the research overall: Carrying CMV and the relevant HLA type showed in public TCR beta signatures.

A remark on this clonotype: The antigen is unknown.

Study conclusions and caveats: Pooled public TCR beta family frequency picked out CMV carriers with the relevant HLA. HLA-C-restricted, CMV-specific TCR beta clonotypes were dominant ex vivo.

Each CDR3 protein is one row after TCRdb ran MiXCR on the reads. The sample records 500,000 to 600,000 distinct CDR3 sequences, approximately 17% being singletons. This CDR3 has 14 residues. V shed 5 bases, J shed 11 bases, and the junction held 10 bases outside the gene matches. CDR1 is SEHNR, CDR2 FQNEAQ, per germline (reference sequence). Sequencing used CD8+ T cells from PBMCs. This TCR was sampled from a human donor in good health (CMV status not recorded). Some clones in this sample may be carry-over from other donors' samples. The chain recombines TRBV7-9 with TRBJ1-4; TRBD1 matches at 8 bases. The CDR3 sequence is CASSARTGMGKLFF. As DNA, the CDR3 is TGTGCCAGCAGCGCCCGGACAGGGATGGGGAAACTGTTTTTT. Based on the CDR3 plus reference TRBV7-9 and TRBJ1-4, the full variable domain is DTGVSQNPRHKITKRGQNVTFRCDPISEHNRLYWYRQTLGQGPEFLTYFQNEAQLEKSRLLSDRFSAERPKGSFSTLEIQRTEQGDSAMYLCASSARTGMGKLFFGSGTQLSVL.